This T cell receptor beta chain is from a study of response to subunit inactivated influenza vaccine. This clonotype is a singleton in its sample. Its antigen is unidentified. TCRdb independently ran MiXCR on the RT-PCR reads; one entry per CDR3 protein. This table holds 530,000 or so distinct CDR3 sequences, 12% found once. General observations from the study: Few additional T cells are recruited per seasonal influenza vaccination, authors suggested.

This receptor was identified in a man between 45 and 60 years old who received an inactivated influenza vaccine. Specimen: PBMCs from blood, collected on the day of vaccination.

CDR3 coding DNA: TGTGCCAGCAGACCCCGGCTCGTCTTCGAGCAGTACTTC. It specifies CASRPRLVFEQYF. The chain joins TRBV7-8 to TRBJ2-7; D call uncertain. This CDR3 region has 13 residues. From germline, CDR1 is SGHVS and CDR2 FQNEAQ. V was cut by 6 bases and J by 6 bases, with 15 bases left in between.